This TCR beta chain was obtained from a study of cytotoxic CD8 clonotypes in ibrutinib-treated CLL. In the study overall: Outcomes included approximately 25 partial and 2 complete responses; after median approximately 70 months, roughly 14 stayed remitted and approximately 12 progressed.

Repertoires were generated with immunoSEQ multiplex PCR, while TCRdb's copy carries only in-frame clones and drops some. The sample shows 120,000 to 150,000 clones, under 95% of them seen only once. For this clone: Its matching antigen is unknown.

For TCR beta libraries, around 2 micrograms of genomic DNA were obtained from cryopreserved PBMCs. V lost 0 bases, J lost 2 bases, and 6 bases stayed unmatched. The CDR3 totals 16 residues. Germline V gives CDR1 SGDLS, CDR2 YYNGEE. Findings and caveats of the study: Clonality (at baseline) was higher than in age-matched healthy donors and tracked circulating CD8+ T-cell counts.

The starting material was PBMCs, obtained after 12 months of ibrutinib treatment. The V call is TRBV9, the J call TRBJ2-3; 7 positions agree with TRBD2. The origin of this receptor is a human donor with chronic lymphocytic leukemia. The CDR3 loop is CASSVAPAGITDTQYF. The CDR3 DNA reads TGTGCCAGCAGCGTAGCCCCAGCGGGAATCACAGATACGCAGTATTTT.